One and the same sample provided the 22 T cell receptor beta chains below, sequenced in a study of OX40 agonist ivuxolimab in advanced cancers. Clones were read by immunoSEQ multiplex PCR, and TCRdb kept only the in-frame ones, dropping some. The sample consists of over 9,000 clones, 84% of them appearing once. The sequenced sample was CD4+ or CD8+ T cells sorted from blood, obtained in a trial of the OX40 agonist ivuxolimab. All receptors come from an adult with an advanced solid tumor such as melanoma, head and neck, liver or kidney cancer.

The chain couples TRBV5-8 to TRBJ2-1; the match to TRBD1 covers 9 bases. Germline-derived CDR1 and CDR2 are SGHTS and YDEGEE. V dropped 4 bases and J dropped 7; count of bases not matched to a gene: 6. CDR3 length: 14 amino acids. CDR3 residues: CASSLGQGRNEQFF. The CDR3 nucleotides are TGTGCCAGCAGCCTAGGACAGGGGAGGAATGAGCAGTTCTTC. Full variable domain (missing parts from reference TRBV5-8 and TRBJ2-1): EAGVTQSPTHLIKTRGQQATLRCSPISGHTSVYWYQQALGLGLQFLLWYDEGEERNRGNFPPRFSGRQFPNYSSELNVNALELEDSALYLCASSLGQGRNEQFFGPGTRLTVL.

The rearrangement joins TRBV30 to TRBJ2-1; TRBD1 matches at 7 bases. Germline CDR1 is GTSNPN and CDR2 is SVGIG (reference sequence). CDR3 length: 15 residues. V dropped 2 bases and J dropped 3; count of bases not matched to a gene: 7. For the CDR3, the DNA is TGTGCCTGGAGTTTCGGGCAGGGGGACTACAATGAGCAGTTCTTC. Translating it yields CAWSFGQGDYNEQFF.

The V call is TRBV19, the J call TRBJ1-5; 10 bases are shared with TRBD1. The J segment lost 4 bases and the V segment lost 5 bases, leaving 5 bases of the junction unmatched. Per the germline V gene, CDR1 is LNHDA and CDR2 is SQIVND (reference sequence). The CDR3 length is 15 residues. Here the CDR3 DNA reads TGTGCCAGTAGTTATGAGGACAGGGGGAATCAGCCCCAGCATTTT. Protein: CASSYEDRGNQPQHF.

This chain links TRBV11-2 with TRBJ1-1, with D possibly being TRBD1 (5 bases). V dropped 5 bases and J dropped 0 bases, with 13 bases sitting between them. Per germline, CDR1 SGHAT and CDR2 FQNNGV. The CDR3 loop spans 15 amino acids. The CDR3 DNA follows: TGTGCCAGCAGCCAATTCGGGGGACTGAACACTGAAGCTTTCTTT. Its translation: CASSQFGGLNTEAFF.

This sequence joins TRBV2 and TRBJ1-1; TRBD1 is a possible D gene (6 bases). CDR3 length: 17 residues. The ends were cut back, 0 bases at V and 1 base at J, with 15 bases in the middle. Germline assignment: CDR1 SNHLY and CDR2 FYNNEI. The CDR3 here is CASSEARGATGNTEAFF. The DNA of the CDR3 is TGTGCCAGCAGTGAAGCGCGGGGGGCAACGGGGAACACTGAAGCTTTCTTT.

This chain connects TRBV15 to TRBJ2-7; D might be TRBD1 (6 bases). Germline loops: CDR1 LNHNV, CDR2 YYDKDF (reference sequence). Trimming cost V 1 base and J 3 bases, with 10 bases left between them. The CDR3 totals 14 residues. Written as DNA, the CDR3 is TGTGCCACCAGCAGAGGGTCGGACAGCTACGAGCAGTACTTC. Translation: CATSRGSDSYEQYF.

The chain couples TRBV28 to TRBJ2-1; D is undetermined. Looked up from germline, CDR1 is MDHEN and CDR2 is SYDVKM. V was shortened by 6 bases and J by 5 bases, with 11 bases between the two germline ends. CDR3 length: 13 amino acids. The CDR3 reads CASRVSGNNEQFF. Here the CDR3 DNA reads TGTGCCAGCAGAGTAAGTGGGAACAATGAGCAGTTCTTC.

The chain has TRBV6-1 and TRBJ2-7; D is uncertain. From germline, CDR1 is MNHNS and CDR2 SASEGT. The CDR3 is made up of 14 amino acids. Trimming cost V 4 bases and J 1 base, with 11 bases left between them. This CDR3 is CASSALAQSYEQYF. The CDR3 DNA follows: TGTGCCAGCAGTGCACTGGCACAGTCCTACGAGCAGTACTTC.

J is TRBJ2-7 and V is TRBV7-9, with 12 bases that match TRBD1. The V gene's germline CDR1 is SEHNR and CDR2 FQNEAQ (reference sequence). The CDR3 covers 19 residues. V trimming: 4 bases; J trimming: 2 bases; junction bases outside the gene matches: 15. CDR3: CASSSHSGRGQGAPYEQYF. DNA of the CDR3: TGTGCCAGCAGCTCCCATAGTGGTCGGGGACAGGGGGCCCCCTACGAGCAGTACTTC.

V usage is TRBV30 and J usage is TRBJ2-3; TRBD1 matches at 7 bases. The CDR3 loop spans 15 amino acids. The germline CDR1 and CDR2 sequences are GTSNPN and SVGIG (reference sequence). After removal of 4 bases from V and 0 bases from J, the junction contained 7 bases not matched to a gene. The CDR3 here is CAWIMTGSSTDTQYF. CDR3 nucleotide sequence: TGTGCCTGGATCATGACAGGGTCTAGCACAGATACGCAGTATTTT.

A word on this clone: Germline is not matched at one junction end, which may reflect a read error. V gene TRBV5-5 combines with J gene TRBJ2-1; D remains ambiguous. CDR1 and CDR2 (germline): SGHKS, YYEKEE (reference sequence). This CDR3 spans 12 amino acids. CDR3 amino acids: CANSLGYNEQFF. DNA of the CDR3: TGTGCCAACAGCTTGGGGTACAATGAGCAGTTCTTC.

This clone was counted once. V gene TRBV4-3 combines with J gene TRBJ1-2, with 8 bases lining up with TRBD1. CDR3 length equals 13 residues. J was trimmed by 6 bases and V by 6 bases; bases with no gene match: 6. Germline V gene data show CDR1 as LGHNA and CDR2 as YSLEER. Here the CDR3 reads CASRDRVGDGYTF. In nucleotides, the CDR3 is TGCGCCAGCAGGGACAGGGTCGGCGATGGCTACACCTTC.

As for this clone: Its ends do not fully match the called genes, so a read error is possible. The V call is TRBV7-7, the J call TRBJ2-7; tentatively, D is TRBD1 or TRBD2 (5 bases each). The CDR3 consists of 16 residues. The germline gives CDR1 SSHAT, CDR2 FNYEAQ (reference sequence). This CDR3 reads CASSLGPGTGTYEQYF. The DNA for the CDR3 is TGTGCTAGCAGCTTAGGGCCGGGGACGGGGACCTACGAGCAGTACTTC.

The rearrangement joins TRBV25-1 to TRBJ2-1, with 7 bases matching TRBD2. The V gene end was trimmed by 4 bases and the J gene end by 16 bases; junction bases not matched to a gene: 4. This CDR3 contains 10 residues. Looked up from germline, CDR1 is MGHDK and CDR2 is SYGVNS. CDR3 bases: TGTGCCAGCAGTGGGGGACTACAATTCTTC. Protein: CASSGGLQFF.

The rearrangement links TRBV19 to TRBJ1-5, with D possibly TRBD1 on 5 matching bases. The CDR3 has 17 amino acids. The V end lost 1 base, the J end lost 1 base, and 14 bases lay between the germline ends. Germline V gives CDR1 LNHDA, CDR2 SQIVND (reference sequence). The CDR3 loop is CASSIASGGASNQPQHF. In nucleotides, the CDR3 is TGTGCCAGTAGTATAGCCTCTGGAGGGGCGAGCAATCAGCCCCAGCATTTT.

The chain uses TRBV16 and TRBJ2-1, with D perhaps matching TRBD2 (6 bases). CDR3 size: 13 residues. V was pared by 3 bases and J by 9 bases, with 12 bases between. CDR1 and CDR2 (germline): KGHSY, FQNENV. The CDR3 region is CASSHRTISEQFF. Written as DNA, the CDR3 is TGTGCCAGCAGCCATCGGACTATCAGTGAGCAGTTCTTC.

CDR3 sequence: CASSTVPYNSPLHF. CDR3 bases: TGTGCCAGTAGTACAGTACCCTATAATTCACCCCTCCACTTT. The chain couples TRBV19 to TRBJ1-6; D is ambiguous. The CDR3 covers 14 residues. Per the germline V gene, CDR1 is LNHDA and CDR2 is SQIVND (reference sequence). V gave up 4 bases and J gave up 2 bases, with 6 bases separating them.

V gene TRBV6-1 combines with J gene TRBJ2-5; 10 bases are a match to TRBD1. The J segment lost 4 bases and the V segment lost 0 bases, leaving 5 bases of the junction unmatched. The CDR3 is made up of 16 amino acids. Per the germline V gene, CDR1 is MNHNS and CDR2 is SASEGT. CDR3 loop: CASSEAAGTGVETQYF. CDR3 coding DNA: TGTGCCAGCAGTGAAGCCGCGGGGACAGGGGTAGAGACCCAGTACTTC.

The V and J genes are TRBV10-3 and TRBJ2-5; 8 bases align to TRBD2. The germline CDR1 and CDR2 sequences are ENHRY and SYGVKD. The CDR3 loop spans 14 amino acids. After removal of 4 bases from V and 4 bases from J, the junction contained 5 bases not matched to a gene. CDR3 coding DNA: TGTGCCATCAGTGGTAGCGGGGAGGGAGAGACCCAGTACTTC. This codes for CAISGSGEGETQYF.

The chain has TRBV6-1 and TRBJ1-5, with D perhaps TRBD1 (6 bases). The V and J ends lost 3 bases and 6 bases respectively, with 18 bases between them. Germline assignment: CDR1 MNHNS and CDR2 SASEGT. The CDR3 extends over 16 amino acids. In nucleotides, the CDR3 is TGTGCCAGCAGTGAGAGGGGGGGATCTAGGAGTCAGCCCCAGCATTTT. As protein: CASSERGGSRSQPQHF.

The rearrangement joins TRBV19 to TRBJ1-5; D is undetermined. Germline V lookup: CDR1 LNHDA, CDR2 SQIVND (reference sequence). CDR3 length equals 16 residues. V lost 0 bases and J lost 6, with 15 bases in between. The DNA for the CDR3 is TGTGCCAGTAGTATAGATTGGGGAGGCAGGCCTCAGCCCCAGCATTTT. It is translated as CASSIDWGGRPQPQHF.

The rearrangement joins TRBV10-3 to TRBJ2-7; D is ambiguous. The CDR3 covers 11 residues. V was pared by 0 bases and J by 5 bases, with 2 bases between. The germline V gene encodes CDR1 ENHRY and CDR2 SYGVKD. CDR3 bases: TGTGCCATCAGTGAGTCAAACGAGCAGTACTTC. Its protein is CAISESNEQYF.